The sequence of this T cell receptor (beta chain) was determined in a study of OX40 agonist ivuxolimab in advanced cancers. Clones were sequenced by immunoSEQ multiplex PCR, and TCRdb holds only the in-frame ones, with some missing. This table has about 46,000 clones, roughly 90% appearing once. CDR3 length equals 16 residues. Germline V gene data show CDR1 as MNHEY and CDR2 as SVGAGI. V was trimmed by 0 bases and J by 3 bases, leaving 12 bases between them. Sequenced material: CD4+ or CD8+ T cells sorted from blood, taken in a trial of the OX40 agonist ivuxolimab. This sequence originates from an adult with an advanced solid tumor such as melanoma, head and neck, liver or kidney cancer. The rearrangement uses TRBV6-5 and TRBJ1-3; D perhaps matches TRBD1 (5 bases). The CDR3 DNA is TGTGCCAGCAGTTACTCTCGGGGGTCGGGTGGAAACACCATATATTTT. Protein: CASSYSRGSGGNTIYF.